The rows below give T cell receptor beta chains drawn from one sample of a study of T cell changes during pregnancy in multiple sclerosis. Profiled with immunoSEQ multiplex PCR; TCRdb holds only in-frame clones, not every one. The sample yields about 46,000 clones, 90% to 95% seen once. Sample: CD8+ T cells from peripheral blood mononuclear cells, taken in the first trimester of pregnancy. Receptors were obtained from a female donor with multiple sclerosis, enrolled in a pregnancy study. CDR3s include the opening cysteine and the closing phenylalanine or tryptophan. The D gene is left open where the match is weak. Clone size appears in some rows only: once, few, many, or a class for an expanded clone.

d_call,j_call,clone_size,v_call,cdr3_nt,cdr3_aa
-,TRBJ1-1,-,TRBV6-5,TGTGCCAGCAGTGACCAGAGCGGCACTGAAGCTTTCTTT,CASSDQSGTEAFF
-,TRBJ1-1,-,TRBV28,TGTGCCAGCAGTTTAGGGTTGACCGGGACACTGAACACTGAAGCTTTCTTT,CASSLGLTGTLNTEAFF
TRBD1,TRBJ2-3,-,TRBV28,TGTGCCAGCAGTTTACCCACAGGGGGCATGACAGATACGCAGTATTTT,CASSLPTGGMTDTQYF
-,TRBJ1-1,once,TRBV19,TGTGCCAGTAGCTCACAGGGCCTGACTGAAGCTTTCTTT,CASSSQGLTEAFF
TRBD1,TRBJ1-5,-,TRBV2,TGTGCCAGCCAAGGGACAGTCGACGGTTTCTTCAATCAGCCCCAGCATTTT,CASQGTVDGFFNQPQHF
-,TRBJ1-5,-,TRBV6-6,TGTGCCAGCAGTCGAAACCCTGAGAATCAGCCCCAGCATTTT,CASSRNPENQPQHF
-,TRBJ2-2,-,TRBV19,TGTGCCAGTAGTATAATGACAGACACCGGGGAGCTGTTTTTT,CASSIMTDTGELFF
-,TRBJ2-1,-,TRBV5-1,TGCGCCAGCAGGTCCGACGGGGGGCCGGGCAATGAGCAGTTCTTC,CASRSDGGPGNEQFF
-,TRBJ2-5,-,TRBV7-3,TGTGCCAGCAGCCAATCGGGGGGCCGAGCGGAGACCCAGTACTTC,CASSQSGGRAETQYF
TRBD1,TRBJ2-7,-,TRBV7-9,TGTGCCAGCAGCTTATGGGACAGCTCCTACGAGCAGTACTTC,CASSLWDSSYEQYF
-,TRBJ1-3,-,TRBV28,TGTGCCAGCAGGGAGGACTCTGGAAACACCATATATTTT,CASREDSGNTIYF
-,TRBJ1-1,-,TRBV4-1,TGCGCCAGCAGCCCCATTTTGCCAGGGACTGAAGCTTTCTTT,CASSPILPGTEAFF
TRBD1,TRBJ2-3,-,TRBV7-9,TGTGCCAGCAGCTTAGGGACAGGCCACACAGATACGCAGTATTTT,CASSLGTGHTDTQYF
-,TRBJ1-1,-,TRBV9,TGTGCCAGCAGCGTAGCGGGAGGGGACTTGGGGCAGTGGGCATCTGAAGCTTTCTTT,CASSVAGGDLGQWASEAFF
TRBD1,TRBJ2-1,-,TRBV9,TGTGCCAGCAGCGTCCTCGGGACAGGGGGTTTCGATGAGCAGTTCTTC,CASSVLGTGGFDEQFF
-,TRBJ2-1,-,TRBV2,TGTGCCAGCAGTCCCGGGATCAAGGAGCAGTTCTTC,CASSPGIKEQFF
-,TRBJ2-7,-,TRBV6-5,TGTGCCAGCAGTAGGACAGCCACCGTCGACGAGCAGTACTTC,CASSRTATVDEQYF
-,TRBJ1-4,-,TRBV28,TGTGCCAGCAGTGACAGCGGGGGGCATAATGAAAAACTGTTTTTT,CASSDSGGHNEKLFF
-,TRBJ1-6,-,TRBV28,TGTGCCAGCAGTCCTCAGGGGCTGGTCTCCTCACCCCTCCACTTT,CASSPQGLVSSPLHF
-,TRBJ1-2,-,TRBV9,TGTGCCAGCAGCGGACTTTGGGAGGATGGCTACACCTTC,CASSGLWEDGYTF
-,TRBJ1-1,-,TRBV13,TGTGCCAGCAGCTTAGTTGGGCCCACTGAAGCTTTCTTT,CASSLVGPTEAFF
-,TRBJ2-3,once,TRBV5-1,TGCGCCAGCAGCTTAAGGGGCCTACGGGATACGCAGTATTTT,CASSLRGLRDTQYF
TRBD1,TRBJ1-1,-,TRBV9,TGTGCCAGCAGCGTAGGAGACAGGGCGAACACTGAAGCTTTCTTT,CASSVGDRANTEAFF
-,TRBJ1-6,-,TRBV6-5,TGTGCCAGCAGTCTGGTCCCCCCGCGGGATTCACCCCTCCACTTT,CASSLVPPRDSPLHF
TRBD2,TRBJ2-7,-,TRBV7-8,TGTGCCAGCAGCTTCCAGCAGCGGGGGCCTTCCTACGAGCAGTACTTC,CASSFQQRGPSYEQYF
TRBD1,TRBJ2-1,-,TRBV4-1,TGCGCCAGCAGCCACACCGCCCGGACAGGGGCTTACAATGAGCAGTTCTTC,CASSHTARTGAYNEQFF
TRBD1,TRBJ1-6,few,TRBV4-1,TGCGCCAGCAGCTCGCAGGGGGCGAAGAATTCACCCCTCCACTTT,CASSSQGAKNSPLHF
-,TRBJ1-2,-,TRBV7-6,TGTGCCAGCAGCTTAGACCCGCGAGAGGGAATCCTTAACTATGGCTACACCTTC,CASSLDPREGILNYGYTF
TRBD1,TRBJ2-7,once,TRBV5-5,TGTGCCAGCAGCTTGCGACAGGGATCCTACGAGCAGTACTTC,CASSLRQGSYEQYF